Listed below are T cell receptor beta chains from one sample, sequenced in a study of blood T cell repertoires in COVID-19. This table comes from immunoSEQ multiplex PCR, and its TCRdb copy is limited to in-frame clones, with some not included. The repertoire has 350,000 or so clones, about 90% of them found once; the top ten carry roughly a tenth. The sample was peripheral blood. The receptors originated from a woman in her twenties or thirties with COVID-19, enrolled during active disease. The CDR3 runs from the conserved cysteine through the conserved F or W. The D gene is left open where the match is weak. Where a row states a size, it is once, few, many or the class of an expanded clone; other rows omit it.

clone_size d_call j_call v_call cdr3_nt cdr3_aa
. TRBD2 TRBJ2-3 TRBV5-4 TGTGCCAGCAGCCCGGACTTACTAGCGGGAGGGCCACGGTATTTT CASSPDLLAGGPRYF
. . TRBJ2-7 TRBV5-4 TGTGCCAGCAGCTTGGGCGGGGCGGTCTACGAGCAGTACTTC CASSLGGAVYEQYF
. . TRBJ2-4 TRBV19 TGTGCCAGCGCAGGAGGGGCCCCAGGGAACATTCAGTACTTC CASAGGAPGNIQYF
. . TRBJ2-1 TRBV21-1 TGTGCCAGCAGCAAAATGACCGGGAGGGACAATGAGCAGTTCTTC CASSKMTGRDNEQFF
. . TRBJ1-5 TRBV7-2 TGTGCCAGCAGCCCCGGAGGTCACCGTCAAAATCAGCCCCAGCATTTT CASSPGGHRQNQPQHF
. . TRBJ1-2 TRBV5-1 TGCGCCAGCAGCTTGGACGGGACTCTCGGCTATGGCTACACCTTC CASSLDGTLGYGYTF
. TRBD1 TRBJ1-1 TRBV5-5 TGTGCCAGCAGCTTGTTAGGGGACAGTTTGAACACTGAAGCTTTCTTT CASSLLGDSLNTEAFF
. . TRBJ1-1 TRBV15 TGTGCCACCAGGGGAGGGGACACTGAAGCTTTCTTT CATRGGDTEAFF
. TRBD2 TRBJ2-5 TRBV18 TGTGCCAGCTCACCGGTTCTAGCGGGGGACCAAGAGACCCAGTACTTC CASSPVLAGDQETQYF
. TRBD1 TRBJ1-6 TRBV5-1 TGCGCCAGCAGCGGACAGGGGGCTGAGAATTCACCCCTCCACTTT CASSGQGAENSPLHF
. TRBD1 TRBJ2-7 TRBV5-1 TGCGCCAGCAGCTTGGGGCAGGGGGCCGACGAGCAGTACTTC CASSLGQGADEQYF
. . TRBJ2-1 TRBV4-3 TGCGCCAGCGGCCCCCTTCGGGGATCCTACAATGAGCAGTTCTTC CASGPLRGSYNEQFF
once . TRBJ2-1 TRBV27 TGTGCCAGCAGTTTATCCTACCAAACCTACAATGAGCAGTTCTTC CASSLSYQTYNEQFF
. TRBD2 TRBJ2-3 TRBV9 TGTGCCAGCAGCACGACTAGCGGCACAGATACGCAGTATTTT CASSTTSGTDTQYF
. . TRBJ2-1 TRBV11-2 TGTGCCAGCAGCTTAGACGGGGTTGCGGAGAGCTCCTACAATGAGCAGTTCTTC CASSLDGVAESSYNEQFF
. TRBD1 TRBJ2-7 TRBV2 TGTGCCAGCATAGGGGACAGGGCAGCCTACGAGCAGTACTTC CASIGDRAAYEQYF
once . TRBJ1-4 TRBV5-6 TGTGCCAGCAGCTTGGCTACAGTTGAAAAACTGTTTTTT CASSLATVEKLFF
. TRBD2 TRBJ2-7 TRBV5-4 TGTGCCAGCAGCCCCGGGTCTAGCGGGAGCCGCCACGAGCAGTACTTC CASSPGSSGSRHEQYF
. TRBD2 TRBJ2-1 TRBV30 TGTGCCTGGATAGCGGGAGGTGCGTTCTTC CAWIAGGAFF
once TRBD1 TRBJ2-7 TRBV6-5 TGTGCCAGCAGTACGACAGGGGCTGGCTACGAGCAGTACTTC CASSTTGAGYEQYF
. TRBD1 TRBJ1-2 TRBV2 TGTGCCAGCAGTGAAGCTACAGGGGGCGACGGCTACACCTTC CASSEATGGDGYTF
few TRBD2 TRBJ2-2 TRBV4-1 TGCGCCAGCAGCCCCTTAGGGGAGGGCCCGAACCTCGCTCCCAGCGGGGAGCTGTTTTTT CASSPLGEGPNLAPSGELFF
. TRBD1 TRBJ1-5 TRBV27 TGTGCCAGCAGTCCGACAGGGGACAATCAGCCCCAGCATTTT CASSPTGDNQPQHF
. . TRBJ2-1 TRBV5-8 TGTGCCAGTCCCCGAACCCTAGCGTTCAATGAGCAGTTCTTC CASPRTLAFNEQFF
. . TRBJ1-5 TRBV5-6 TGTGCCAGCAGCCGTGGTGGCCTAGGTAATCAGCCCCAGCATTTT CASSRGGLGNQPQHF
. TRBD2 TRBJ2-4 TRBV5-6 TGTGCCAGCAGCTTGGTGGCGGGGGGATCAAACATTCAGTACTTC CASSLVAGGSNIQYF
. . TRBJ2-1 TRBV20-1 TGCAGTGCTAGTGGAGGGAGCGGCTCCTACAATGAGCAGTTCTTC CSASGGSGSYNEQFF
. . TRBJ1-2 TRBV30 TGTGCCTCTGACAAGAACTATGGCTACACCTTC CASDKNYGYTF
. . TRBJ1-5 TRBV28 TGTGCCAGCAGTTTATTAGGAGGGCTTAGCAATCAGCCCCAGCATTTT CASSLLGGLSNQPQHF
. TRBD2 TRBJ2-7 TRBV7-8 TGTGCCAGCAGCGATTTACTAGCGGAGCCCACCTACGAGCAGTACTTC CASSDLLAEPTYEQYF
. . TRBJ2-2 TRBV6-2/TRBV6-3 TGTGCCAGCAGTTATTGGTCCGGGGGGCGCACCGGGGAGCTGTTTTTT CASSYWSGGRTGELFF
. TRBD2 TRBJ2-7 TRBV10-3 TGTGCCATCAGTGTTTTTAGTGGACTAGCGGGAGCTCTCTCCTACGAGCAGTACTTC CAISVFSGLAGALSYEQYF
few . TRBJ1-2 TRBV19 TGTGCCAGTAATAGCAGGGAAATGTATGGCTACACCTTC CASNSREMYGYTF
. TRBD2 TRBJ2-2 TRBV7-2 TGTGCCAGCAGCTTACGGCTAGCGGGAACCGGGGAGCTGTTTTTT CASSLRLAGTGELFF
. TRBD1 TRBJ1-5 TRBV30 TGTGCCTGGAGTGTACGAGGACAGGGCTATCAGCCCCAGCATTTT CAWSVRGQGYQPQHF
. . TRBJ2-7 TRBV28 TGTGCCAGCAGTAGACTAGGCGCCTACGAGCAGTACTTC CASSRLGAYEQYF
once TRBD1 TRBJ2-3 TRBV24-1 TGTGCCACCAGTGATTCCGGGACAGGGGCAGATACGCAGTATTTT CATSDSGTGADTQYF
. . TRBJ2-5 TRBV7-2 TGTGCCAGCATCACGATCGTGGGAGCAGAGACCCAGTACTTC CASITIVGAETQYF
. . TRBJ1-2 TRBV29-1 TGCAGCGTTGTGGGGGGGTCGGGCTACACCTTC CSVVGGSGYTF
. . TRBJ1-1 TRBV21-1 TGTGCCAGCAGCAAAGATAGACTCCCTGAAGCTTTCTTT CASSKDRLPEAFF
once . TRBJ2-7 TRBV5-4 TGTGCCAGCAGCTTGGACAGGCTGGGGGAGCAGTACTTC CASSLDRLGEQYF
. TRBD1 TRBJ1-1 TRBV24-1 TGTGCCACCAGAAGACAGGGGAACACTGAAGCTTTCTTT CATRRQGNTEAFF
few TRBD2 TRBJ2-3 TRBV11-2 TGTGCCAGCAGCTTAGATCTAGAGCGGGGTACGCAGTATTTT CASSLDLERGTQYF